This T cell receptor beta chain was documented in a study of patients and donors after allogeneic stem cell transplantation (TCRdb year 2020). About this clonotype itself: Its antigen is still unknown. Within one base of it there is no much larger clone, and no base qualities were kept.

Library generation was performed with RT-PCR. This sample was sequenced with a NextSeq 550. The public reads were quality trimmed at Q25 with fastp and then assembled into clones with MiXCR by TCRdb, keeping productive beta chains. Rows with one shared CDR3 protein collapse into an entry with the most common genes and DNA. The sample table holds about 160,000 distinct CDR3 sequences, of which about 32% were seen once. Of the sample, approximately 3% is held by the ten largest clones. Sequenced: blood, either unsorted or a sorted T cell fraction (not recorded which). The receptor was isolated from a human donor who was either an allogeneic HSCT recipient or a stem cell or donor lymphocyte infusion donor (not recorded which). It is not recorded whose cells these are; they may come from a transplant donor.

The CDR3 here reads CASSLVDHEQYF. Here is the DNA: TGTGCCAGCAGCTTAGTGGACCACGAGCAGTACTTC. Recombination connected TRBV7-9 to TRBJ2-7; the D gene cannot be named for sure. V and J are truncated by 1 base and 5 bases respectively, leaving an intervening sequence of 6 bases. The CDR3 contains 12 residues, cysteine and phenylalanine counted. Solely the CDR3 DNA is kept, with 36 bases framed from the first base. CDR1 and CDR2 are read off the germline V gene (reference sequence) as SEHNR and FQNEAQ.